Following are 24 T cell receptor beta chains from one sample sequenced in a study of T-cell reconstitution after alpha-beta-depleted transplantation in children. The library targeted TCRbeta and was prepared with unique molecular identifiers. A single record per CDR3 protein comes from TCRdb applying MiXCR to the PCR reads. The sample has about 580,000 distinct CDR3 sequences; around 27% are singletons. Material: PBMCs, obtained before TCRalphabeta/CD19-depleted stem cell transplant. Source of these receptors: a boy under two years old with Wiskott-Aldrich syndrome, due to receive a stem cell transplant.

In this sample, this clonotype turned up a few times. This chain uses TRBV19 with TRBJ1-1, with TRBD1 identical over 9 bases. CDR3 length equals 15 residues. The germline CDR1 and CDR2 sequences are LNHDA and SQIVND (reference sequence). V gave up 5 bases and J gave up 5 bases; unmatched junction bases: 9. CDR3 region: CASSGLGTGMTEAFF. In DNA form, the CDR3 reads TGTGCCAGTAGTGGCCTAGGGACAGGGATGACTGAAGCTTTCTTT.

This clonotype has more than one count but fewer than ten. The chain carries TRBV30 and TRBJ1-1; no definite D call. In germline, CDR1 is GTSNPN, CDR2 SVGIG (reference sequence). There are 13 residues in the CDR3. With 0 bases removed from V and 2 bases from J, the gap between germline ends came to 7 bases. CDR3 sequence reads: CAWSVVVNTEAFF. For the CDR3, the DNA is TGTGCCTGGAGTGTAGTCGTTAACACTGAAGCTTTCTTT.

This clonotype was observed a few times. V is TRBV6-1 and J is TRBJ2-7; 7 bases match TRBD1. Germline V gene lookup returns CDR1 MNHNS and CDR2 SASEGT. The V gene end was trimmed by 5 bases and the J gene end by 4 bases; junction bases not matched to a gene: 8. CDR3 size: 14 residues. For the CDR3, the DNA is TGTGCCAGCAGTAAACAGGGGACAGAATACGAGCAGTACTTC. It yields the protein CASSKQGTEYEQYF.

The J gene is TRBJ2-1, the V gene TRBV10-3; 11 bases agree with TRBD2. Germline assignment: CDR1 ENHRY and CDR2 SYGVKD. The CDR3 consists of 15 residues. Trimming at V came to 7 bases and at J to 6 bases, leaving 8 bases not matched to a gene. The CDR3 loop reads CAIKSGTSGSNEQFF. The DNA for the CDR3 is TGTGCCATCAAATCCGGGACTAGCGGATCCAATGAGCAGTTCTTC.

The V call is TRBV3-1, the J call TRBJ2-2; TRBD2 agrees at 9 bases. The CDR3 sequence is 14 residues long. Germline trimming cut 5 bases from V and 6 bases from J; bases unmatched to any gene: 4. Germline V gene sequence: CDR1 LGHDT, CDR2 YNNKEL (reference sequence). CDR3 nucleotide sequence: TGTGCCAGCAGCGGCGGGAGGGCCCCCGGGGAGCTGTTTTTT. Amino acid sequence: CASSGGRAPGELFF.

V gene TRBV19 combines with J gene TRBJ1-5; no clear D gene. The ends were cut back, 4 bases at V and 3 bases at J, with 10 bases in the middle. Looked up from germline, CDR1 is LNHDA and CDR2 is SQIVND (reference sequence). The CDR3 sequence is 14 residues long. The CDR3 reads CASSRSANNQPQHF. CDR3 bases: TGTGCCAGTAGTAGGTCAGCGAACAATCAGCCCCAGCATTTT.

This clonotype appeared a few times. The chain combines TRBV19 with TRBJ2-7; 13 nucleotides align to TRBD2. J gave up 5 bases and V 9 bases, and 7 bases lay outside the gene matches. Germline loops: CDR1 LNHDA, CDR2 SQIVND (reference sequence). The CDR3 extends over 14 amino acids. The DNA for the CDR3 is TGTGCCAGCAGCAAACTAGCGGGAGGGAACGAGCAGTACTTC. As protein: CASSKLAGGNEQYF.

This chain links TRBV20-1 with TRBJ2-2, with 8 nucleotides matching TRBD1. The CDR3 runs to 16 residues. Germline-derived CDR1 and CDR2 are DFQATT and SNEGSKA (reference sequence). V was clipped by 4 bases and J by 1 base; unmatched bases: 8. The chain's CDR3 is CSAIPPGTGNTGELFF. DNA for the CDR3: TGCAGTGCTATTCCCCCCGGGACAGGGAACACCGGGGAGCTGTTTTTT.

The rearrangement links TRBV29-1 to TRBJ2-7; D is possibly TRBD1 or TRBD2 (7 bases each). The V end lost 6 bases, the J end lost 0 bases, and 15 bases lay between the germline ends. CDR1 and CDR2 from the germline V gene are SQVTM and ANQGSEA. CDR3 length: 14 amino acids. The CDR3 reads CSVAGTVNSYEQYF. For the CDR3, the DNA is TGCAGCGTAGCGGGGACAGTCAACTCCTACGAGCAGTACTTC.

This clonotype was seen a handful of times. The chain uses TRBV12-3 or TRBV12-4 and TRBJ2-5; no clear D. The CDR3 is 15 amino acids. V was shortened by 5 bases and J by 2 bases, with 15 bases between the two germline ends. The DNA for the CDR3 is TGTGCCAGCAGTCATGTAAAAACAGAACAAGAGACCCAGTACTTC. Protein product: CASSHVKTEQETQYF.

This clonotype appeared a few times. The rearrangement joins TRBV11-2 to TRBJ2-3; 14 nucleotides agree with TRBD2. V was pared by 0 bases and J by 6 bases, with 5 bases of the junction left unmatched. Germline V lookup: CDR1 SGHAT, CDR2 FQNNGV. This CDR3 is 17 amino acids long. The CDR3 spells CASSLDPGLAGADTQYF. Here the CDR3 DNA reads TGTGCCAGCAGCTTAGACCCGGGACTAGCGGGAGCTGATACGCAGTATTTT.

This clonotype was counted between two and nine times. The chain recombines TRBV5-1 with TRBJ1-5; TRBD1 matches 7 bases. The CDR3 loop spans 15 amino acids. CDR1 is SGHRS and CDR2 is YFSETQ in the germline V gene. V shed 4 bases, J shed 3 bases, and the junction held 7 bases outside the gene matches. CDR3 in amino acids: CASSETGDDNQPQHF. The CDR3 DNA sequence: TGCGCCAGCAGCGAAACAGGGGATGACAATCAGCCCCAGCATTTT.

This chain links TRBV30 with TRBJ1-6; no definite D call. Germline values: CDR1 GTSNPN, CDR2 SVGIG (reference sequence). The CDR3 spans 13 residues. V was cut by 1 base and J by 1 base, with 2 bases left in between. CDR3 nucleotide sequence: TGTGCCTGGAGTGGATCCTATAATTCACCCCTCCACTTT. Its translation: CAWSGSYNSPLHF.

This clonotype was observed a handful of times. The chain recombines TRBV12-3 or TRBV12-4 with TRBJ2-7, with 7 positions matching TRBD2. The trim removed 6 bases at V and 3 bases at J, leaving 11 bases unmatched. The CDR3 consists of 15 residues. The CDR3 protein is CASSSPVAGVYEQYF. CDR3 nucleotide sequence: TGTGCCAGCAGCTCTCCAGTGGCGGGGGTCTACGAGCAGTACTTC.

A note on this clonotype: The junction departs from the called germline gene at one end, perhaps through a read error. The CDR3 DNA reads TGCGCCAGCAGCGCTGTAAGTCTAGCGGGAGATTCGTTAAGCTCCTATAATGAGCAGTTCTTC. Translation gives CASSAVSLAGDSLSSYNEQFF. The chain employs TRBV5-1 and TRBJ2-1; 10 positions match TRBD2. Germline loops: CDR1 SGHRS, CDR2 YFSETQ. This CDR3 has 21 amino acids.

This clonotype was detected a few times. This chain connects TRBV10-1 to TRBJ2-7, with 12 positions matching TRBD2. This CDR3 contains 16 residues. Germline trimming cut 8 bases from V and 5 bases from J; bases unmatched to any gene: 13. Germline V CDR1 and CDR2: WNHNN, SYGVQD (reference sequence). CDR3 coding DNA: TGCGCCAGCGCTCCATCTCTAGCGGGAGGGCCCCACGAGCAGTACTTC. This gives the protein CASAPSLAGGPHEQYF.

The J gene is TRBJ2-2, the V gene TRBV7-2; the D is unclear. This CDR3 is 16 amino acids long. Germline V gene sequence: CDR1 SGHTA, CDR2 FQGNSA. V dropped 5 bases and J dropped 1 base, with 14 bases sitting between them. In nucleotides, the CDR3 is TGTGCCAGCAGCCGAGCCCCGGGTCGGAACACCGGGGAGCTGTTTTTT. This translates into CASSRAPGRNTGELFF.

The rearrangement joins TRBV5-1 to TRBJ2-7, with D uncertain. This CDR3 region has 15 residues. Trimming shortened V by 0 bases and J by 3 bases, and 13 bases separated the two germline ends. Germline V CDR1 and CDR2: SGHRS, YFSETQ. CDR3: CASSLALVGDYEQYF. In DNA form, the CDR3 reads TGCGCCAGCAGCTTGGCCTTGGTAGGCGACTACGAGCAGTACTTC. The full variable domain, in which reference TRBV5-1 and TRBJ2-7 provide the parts outside the CDR3, is KAGVTQTPRYLIKTRGQQVTLSCSPISGHRSVSWYQQTPGQGLQFLFEYFSETQRNKGNFPGRFSGRQFSNSRSEMNVSTLELGDSALYLCASSLALVGDYEQYFGPGTRLTVT.

This clonotype was seen many times. This sequence joins TRBV15 and TRBJ2-1, with TRBD1 identical over 8 bases. CDR1 is LNHNV, CDR2 YYDKDF, per germline (reference sequence). V gave up 5 bases and J gave up 4 bases; unmatched junction bases: 1. The CDR3 is 13 amino acids. CDR3 protein: CATSRDRYNEQFF. The CDR3 nucleotides are TGTGCCACCAGCCGGGACAGGTACAATGAGCAGTTCTTC.

Comments on this clonotype: The junction departs from germline at one end; a sequencing error may be responsible. The chain recombines TRBV5-1 with TRBJ2-7, with D perhaps given as TRBD1 or TRBD2 (6 bases each). CDR1 and CDR2 from the germline V gene are SGHRS and YFSETQ. The CDR3 covers 14 residues. CDR3 bases: TGCGCCACCAGCTTGGGGGGCCAGTCCTACGAGCAGTACTTC. It translates to CATSLGGQSYEQYF.

The gene calls are TRBV10-3 and TRBJ2-2, with D perhaps TRBD2 (5 bases). CDR1 ENHRY and CDR2 SYGVKD come from the germline V gene. V lost 1 base, J lost 1 base, and 10 bases lay in between. This CDR3 has 16 amino acids. The CDR3 DNA is TGTGCCATCAGTGAGTTCAGCGGAGTGAACACCGGGGAGCTGTTTTTT. Residues: CAISEFSGVNTGELFF.

The table lists this clonotype with a few counts. This chain uses TRBV5-1 with TRBJ2-5; D gene ambiguous. V lost 6 bases and J 2 bases, leaving 14 bases between the germline ends. The CDR3 runs 14 residues. The germline V gene encodes CDR1 SGHRS and CDR2 YFSETQ. CDR3 DNA sequence: TGCGCCAGCATCCAGAACATGGGGCAAGAGACCCAGTACTTC. Amino acids: CASIQNMGQETQYF.

The genes are TRBV28 and TRBJ1-1, with a weak D call TRBD1 (6 bases). Trimming cost V 6 bases and J 10 bases, with 15 bases left between them. The CDR3 covers 12 residues. From germline, CDR1 is MDHEN and CDR2 SYDVKM. The CDR3, as DNA: TGTGCCAGCAGCCAATCACAGGGAAGAGCTTTCTTT. Its translation: CASSQSQGRAFF.

This clonotype was recorded a few times. The V and J genes are TRBV5-6 and TRBJ1-2; D remains ambiguous. This CDR3 is 16 amino acids long. In germline, CDR1 is SGHDT, CDR2 YYEEEE. The V and J ends lost 1 base and 1 base respectively, with 14 bases between them. The CDR3 reads CASSLWPATYNYGYTF. For the CDR3, the DNA is TGTGCCAGCAGCTTGTGGCCAGCTACTTATAACTATGGCTACACCTTC.